The rows below give T cell receptor beta chains drawn from one sample of a study of blood T cell repertoires in COVID-19. TCRdb's table, derived via immunoSEQ multiplex PCR, lists solely in-frame clones and lacks some. The sample yields about 34,000 clones, less than 95% seen once. The sample consisted of peripheral blood. These receptors all come from a man older than 75 with acute or convalescent COVID-19. The CDR3 runs from the conserved cysteine through the conserved F or W. D genes are given only for firm matches. Not all rows give a size; the values are once, few, many and, for expanded clones, a class.

abundance,v_gene,d_gene,j_gene,CDR3nt,CDR3aa
-,TRBV24-1,TRBD1,TRBJ2-5,TGTGCCACCAGTGATGCCCGACAGGGAGCGGAGACCCAGTACTTC,CATSDARQGAETQYF
few,TRBV10-3,TRBD1,TRBJ1-1,TGTGCCATCAGTGGACAGGGGGATACTGAAGCTTTCTTT,CAISGQGDTEAFF
-,TRBV5-6,TRBD1,TRBJ1-2,TGTGCCAGCAGCGCCGACAGGGGGCGAATGAAACCTTATGGCTACACCTTC,CASSADRGRMKPYGYTF
once,TRBV6-1,TRBD1,TRBJ2-7,TGTGCCAGCAGTGAAGGGGACAGGGCGACCTACGAGCAGTACTTC,CASSEGDRATYEQYF
-,TRBV2,-,TRBJ1-6,TGTGCCAGCAGGGAAGTATTTAATTCACCCCTCCACTTT,CASREVFNSPLHF
-,TRBV19,-,TRBJ2-3,TGTGCCCCTCCAGGGGCGCAGTATTTT,CAPPGAQYF
-,TRBV5-4,-,TRBJ2-7,TGTGCCAGCAGCCATGACAGTCCAGGCCCGTACGAGCAGTACTTC,CASSHDSPGPYEQYF
-,TRBV24-1,-,TRBJ2-3,TGTGCCACCAGTGATTACGGTTACACAGATACGCAGTATTTT,CATSDYGYTDTQYF
-,TRBV12-3/TRBV12-4,-,TRBJ2-2,TGTGCCAGCAGATTCGGGGGACCCGGGGAGCTGTTTTTT,CASRFGGPGELFF
-,TRBV18,-,TRBJ2-7,TGTGCCAGCTCACCGGGAGGGACAATCTACGAGCAGTACTTC,CASSPGGTIYEQYF
-,TRBV5-1,-,TRBJ1-1,TGCGCCAGCAGCTTGGGTAGGAACACTGAAGCTTTCTTT,CASSLGRNTEAFF
-,TRBV10-2,-,TRBJ1-3,TGCGCCAGCAGTATACCAGGGCAGGGTGGAAACACCATATATTTT,CASSIPGQGGNTIYF
-,TRBV2,-,TRBJ1-1,TGTGCCAGCAGGTACAGGGAGGGCGCTGAAGCTTTCTTT,CASRYREGAEAFF
-,TRBV10-3,-,TRBJ2-7,TGTGCCATCAGTGGAGGGGGGGCCAGGCTACAAGAGCAGTACTTC,CAISGGGARLQEQYF
-,TRBV24-1,-,TRBJ1-4,TGTGCCACCAGTGATCCTAGACAGCTCTTTCTGTTTTTT,CATSDPRQLFLFF
once,TRBV7-8,-,TRBJ1-1,TGTGCCAGCAGCCCACCGACAGATCTTATGAACACTGAAGCTTTCTTT,CASSPPTDLMNTEAFF
-,TRBV19,-,TRBJ1-2,TGTGCCAGTAACCAGGGGACCATCGTGGGTGGCTACACCTTC,CASNQGTIVGGYTF
-,TRBV11-2,TRBD1,TRBJ2-2,TGTGCCAGCAGCTACTACAGGGGGCGCGCCGGGGAGCTGTTTTTT,CASSYYRGRAGELFF
-,TRBV5-1,TRBD2,TRBJ2-3,TGCGCCAGCAGCTCCACGGGGGGTTTGACAGATACGCAGTATTTT,CASSSTGGLTDTQYF
-,TRBV30,TRBD1,TRBJ1-6,TGTGCCTGGAGTAAAGACAGGGTTGGGTCACCCCTCCACTTT,CAWSKDRVGSPLHF
-,TRBV4-1,-,TRBJ1-5,TGCGCCAGCAGCCAATGGGGAGATAGCAATCAGCCCCAGCATTTT,CASSQWGDSNQPQHF
few,TRBV5-5,-,TRBJ1-1,TGTGCCAGCAGCTTTGGAGGTCAGGTGGTGACTGAAGCTTTCTTT,CASSFGGQVVTEAFF
-,TRBV13,TRBD1,TRBJ2-6,TGTGCCAGCAGCCCCGACAGGGGCTTGACTGGGGCCAACGTCCTGACTTTC,CASSPDRGLTGANVLTF
-,TRBV28,-,TRBJ1-2,TGTGCCAGCAGTTCGTCCTATGGCTACACCTTC,CASSSSYGYTF
-,TRBV29-1,-,TRBJ2-7,TGCAGCGGAATCGGGACCTACGAGCAGTACTTC,CSGIGTYEQYF
-,TRBV6-5,TRBD1,TRBJ1-6,TGTGCCAGTGGGACAGGGCCATACGGTTCACCCCTCCACTTT,CASGTGPYGSPLHF
-,TRBV6-1,TRBD1,TRBJ1-2,TGTGCCAGCAGTGAAGGAACAGGGGTGGATGGCTACACCTTC,CASSEGTGVDGYTF
-,TRBV6-5,-,TRBJ1-1,TGTGCCACACGGGTGAACACTGAAGCTTTCTTT,CATRVNTEAFF
-,TRBV5-1,-,TRBJ2-5,TGCGCCAGCAGCTTGGAGGGCAGGGGTAACCAAGAGACCCAGTACTTC,CASSLEGRGNQETQYF
-,TRBV7-9,-,TRBJ1-6,TGTGCCAGCAGCTTACAGTTGCATTCACCCCTCCACTTT,CASSLQLHSPLHF
-,TRBV3-1/TRBV3-2,TRBD2,TRBJ2-7,TGTGCCAGCAGCCAACGTGGGACTAGTATACCCTACGAGCAGTACTTC,CASSQRGTSIPYEQYF
-,TRBV27,-,TRBJ2-1,TGTGCCAGCAGTCTAACCCCTCGCAATGAGCAGTTCTTC,CASSLTPRNEQFF
-,TRBV2,TRBD2,TRBJ2-1,TGTGCCAGCAGTGAAGGGCTAGCGGGTTACAATGAGCAGTTCTTC,CASSEGLAGYNEQFF
once,TRBV6-5,TRBD1,TRBJ2-1,TGTGCCACTCGGGGGACAGGGATCTACAATGAGCAGTTCTTC,CATRGTGIYNEQFF
-,TRBV6-5,-,TRBJ2-7,TGTGCCAGCAGTCAGGGCACAGGAGGGACTTACGAGCAGTACTTC,CASSQGTGGTYEQYF
-,TRBV6-5,TRBD1,TRBJ1-5,TGTGCCAGCGGACCGGGACAGGGATTTCAGCCCCAGCATTTT,CASGPGQGFQPQHF
-,TRBV5-1,-,TRBJ1-1,TGCGCCAGCAGCTATTACACAGGAGGGCCTGAAGCTTTCTTT,CASSYYTGGPEAFF
-,TRBV5-5,TRBD1,TRBJ1-3,TGTGCCAGCAGCTTGCAAGACTACAGGGGCTCGCGGAACACCATATATTTT,CASSLQDYRGSRNTIYF
-,TRBV27,TRBD1,TRBJ1-2,TGTGCCAGCAGTTCTACCTTCTCCCAAGGGGGCTACTATGGCTACACCTTC,CASSSTFSQGGYYGYTF
-,TRBV7-9,-,TRBJ2-7,TGTGCCAGCAGCCTCCTGGGACAAGCCTACGAGCAGTACTTC,CASSLLGQAYEQYF
-,TRBV10-2,TRBD1,TRBJ1-1,TGCGCCAGCAGTGGACAGGGAAACACTGAAGCTTTCTTT,CASSGQGNTEAFF
-,TRBV7-8,-,TRBJ1-4,TGTGCCAGCAGCCAGCTGTTTTCAGGTAATGAAAAACTGTTTTTT,CASSQLFSGNEKLFF
-,TRBV24-1,TRBD2,TRBJ2-3,TGTGCCACCAGTGATCCTTCCCTAGCGGGGCGCACAGATACGCAGTATTTT,CATSDPSLAGRTDTQYF
-,TRBV6-5,TRBD2,TRBJ2-1,TGTGCCAGCGGGAGGGGAGATGAGCAGTTCTTC,CASGRGDEQFF
-,TRBV7-8,TRBD1,TRBJ1-5,TGTGCCAGCAGCTTAGGGGGACAGGTCCACAATCAGCCCCAGCATTTT,CASSLGGQVHNQPQHF
-,TRBV18,-,TRBJ2-2,TGTGCCAGCTCACCACAAACAGGGAACACCGGGGAGCTGTTTTTT,CASSPQTGNTGELFF
-,TRBV27,TRBD1,TRBJ1-1,TGTGCCAGCAGTTCGGGACAGGGGGCGAGGGTGAACACTGAAGCTTTCTTT,CASSSGQGARVNTEAFF
once,TRBV27,-,TRBJ2-5,TGTGCCAGCAGTCCCCTAGGCCCACGTTTCGAGACCCAGTACTTC,CASSPLGPRFETQYF
-,TRBV19,TRBD1,TRBJ2-7,TGTGCCAGTAACCTACAGGGGTTTGGCTACGAGCAGTACTTC,CASNLQGFGYEQYF
-,TRBV11-2,TRBD1,TRBJ2-5,TGTGCCAGCAGCTTTCATCCGGGACAGGGGATGGACCAGTACTTC,CASSFHPGQGMDQYF
few,TRBV7-9,TRBD1,TRBJ1-2,TGTGCCAGCAGACAACCGGGACAGCCATATGGCTACACCTTC,CASRQPGQPYGYTF
once,TRBV27,-,TRBJ1-1,TGTGCCAGCAGTTTAGAGGGCAGAATGAACACTGAAGCTTTCTTT,CASSLEGRMNTEAFF
-,TRBV28,-,TRBJ1-1,TGTGCCACTGCACCCGGACATTCAAGCACTGAAGCTTTCTTT,CATAPGHSSTEAFF
-,TRBV3-1/TRBV3-2,TRBD1,TRBJ1-4,TGTGCCAGCAGCCACACGACAGGGAAGGGTAATGAAAAACTGTTTTTT,CASSHTTGKGNEKLFF
-,TRBV5-1,-,TRBJ2-7,TGCGCCAGCAGCAACGGGGATAGCTCCTACGAGCAGTACTTC,CASSNGDSSYEQYF
-,TRBV19,-,TRBJ1-5,TGTGCCAGTAGTACGATAAGACAGATATATCAGCCCCAGCATTTT,CASSTIRQIYQPQHF
-,TRBV7-9,-,TRBJ1-3,TGTGCCAGCAGCTTGGAGGTAACCTCTGGAAACACCATATATTTT,CASSLEVTSGNTIYF